One sample yielded the 27 T cell receptor beta chains listed below, sequenced in a study of early T cells in non-severe SARS-CoV-2 infection. Each CDR3 protein is one row after TCRdb ran MiXCR on the 5' RACE reads. Here the sample spans 25,000 to 40,000 distinct CDR3 sequences, roughly 5% being singletons. The specimen was whole blood. The source is an adult who was a healthcare worker with PCR-confirmed SARS-CoV-2 infection or an uninfected control (not recorded which).

This clonotype has a count of ten or more. V usage is TRBV28 and J usage is TRBJ2-7, with D perhaps matching TRBD1 or TRBD2 (6 bases each). V was shortened by 9 bases and J by 2 bases, with 17 bases between the two germline ends. The germline V gene has CDR1 MDHEN and CDR2 SYDVKM. The CDR3 contains 14 residues. CDR3: CASIPGGRPYEQYF. CDR3 sequence (DNA): TGTGCCAGTATTCCTGGGGGGCGGCCCTACGAGCAGTACTTC.

This clonotype was seen repeatedly, ten times or more. V gene TRBV10-3 combines with J gene TRBJ1-2; a weak D match, TRBD1 (5 bases). Germline loops: CDR1 ENHRY, CDR2 SYGVKD. Trimming stripped 0 bases from V and 4 bases from J, with 12 bases between. The CDR3 totals 15 residues. The CDR3: CAISESADRAYGYTF. For the CDR3, the DNA is TGTGCCATCAGTGAGTCGGCAGACAGAGCCTATGGCTACACCTTC.

Many counts were recorded for this clonotype. V is TRBV19 and J is TRBJ2-7; TRBD2 matches at 9 bases. V trimming: 5 bases; J trimming: 1 base; junction bases outside the gene matches: 3. The germline CDR1 and CDR2 sequences are LNHDA and SQIVND (reference sequence). The CDR3 consists of 14 residues. This chain's CDR3 is CASSFSGGSYEQYF. In DNA, the CDR3 is TGTGCCAGTAGTTTTAGCGGGGGATCCTACGAGCAGTACTTC.

This clonotype came up a few times. V gene TRBV28 combines with J gene TRBJ2-5, with 8 bases that match TRBD1. J gave up 3 bases and V 3 bases, and 6 bases lay outside the gene matches. The CDR3 has 15 amino acids. Germline V CDR1 and CDR2: MDHEN, SYDVKM. The CDR3 here is CASSLQGAGEETQYF. The CDR3 nucleotides read TGTGCCAGCAGTTTGCAGGGGGCAGGCGAAGAGACCCAGTACTTC.

This chain joins TRBV5-6 and TRBJ1-6, with D possibly matching TRBD1 (5 bases). V was shortened by 5 bases and J by 7 bases, with 7 bases between the two germline ends. The CDR3 runs to 12 residues. Germline V lookup: CDR1 SGHDT, CDR2 YYEEEE. The CDR3, as DNA: TGTGCCAGCAGGGACATGAATTCACCCCTCCACTTT. Encoded protein: CASRDMNSPLHF.

This sequence joins TRBV6-5 and TRBJ2-1; D might be TRBD1 (6 bases). Per the germline V gene, CDR1 is MNHEY and CDR2 is SVGAGI. V shed 2 bases and J shed 5 bases, with 13 bases lying between them. The CDR3 is made up of 15 amino acids. In DNA, the CDR3 is TGTGCCAGCAGTTACACCACAGGGCCCCACAATGAGCAGTTCTTC. Protein sequence: CASSYTTGPHNEQFF.

This clonotype showed up many times. CDR3 sequence (DNA): TGTGCCAGCTCCCTGGACAGTATGGGCAATCAGCCCCAGCATTTT. As protein: CASSLDSMGNQPQHF. The rearrangement joins TRBV18 to TRBJ1-5, with D maybe TRBD1 (6 bases). Germline V CDR1 and CDR2: KGHSH, LQKENI. V lost 6 bases and J lost 2, with 14 bases in between. The CDR3 loop spans 15 amino acids.

The table lists this clonotype with a few counts. J is TRBJ2-5 and V is TRBV10-3; no definite D call. V lost 3 bases and J lost 3, with 2 bases in between. CDR1 ENHRY and CDR2 SYGVKD come from the germline V gene. The CDR3 covers 11 residues. CDR3 loop: CAISEKETQYF. The DNA for the CDR3 is TGTGCCATCAGTGAAAAAGAGACCCAGTACTTC.

This clonotype came up many times. The rearrangement joins TRBV28 to TRBJ2-7; possibly TRBD2 for D (6 bases). The CDR3 totals 13 residues. CDR1 and CDR2 from the germline V gene are MDHEN and SYDVKM. The V gene lost 6 bases and the J gene lost 2 bases, with 11 bases spanning the gap. CDR3 sequence: CASSRPGAYEQYF. For the CDR3, the DNA is TGTGCCAGCAGCCGCCCGGGAGCCTACGAGCAGTACTTC. Supplemented by reference TRBV28 and TRBJ2-7, the full variable domain reads DVKVTQSSRYLVKRTGEKVFLECVQDMDHENMFWYRQDPGLGLRLIYFSYDVKMKEKGDIPEGYSVSREKKERFSLILESASTNQTSMYLCASSRPGAYEQYFGPGTRLTVT.

The rearrangement uses TRBV18 and TRBJ1-3; no clear D. The germline V gene has CDR1 KGHSH and CDR2 LQKENI. This CDR3 spans 15 amino acids. V shed 2 bases and J shed 8 bases, with 16 bases lying between them. The CDR3 region is CASSPEGFSRDTIYF. In DNA form, the CDR3 reads TGTGCCAGCTCACCAGAGGGTTTTTCGAGGGACACCATATATTTT.

This sequence joins TRBV7-3 and TRBJ2-3; D unclear. The V end was cut by 3 bases, the J end by 2 bases, with 12 bases between. Germline CDR1 and CDR2: SGHTA and FQGTGA. The CDR3 is 15 residues long. The CDR3 DNA sequence: TGTGCCAGCAGCTTTTCTGCAGGATTCACAGATACGCAGTATTTT. Protein product: CASSFSAGFTDTQYF.

This clonotype came up many times. The V and J genes are TRBV30 and TRBJ1-2; D unclear. V lost 0 bases and J 3 bases, leaving 17 bases between the germline ends. CDR1 and CDR2 (germline): GTSNPN, SVGIG (reference sequence). The CDR3 runs to 16 residues. CDR3 region: CAWSVPGGPVYYGYTF. Here the CDR3 DNA reads TGTGCCTGGAGTGTACCCGGTGGTCCAGTCTACTATGGCTACACCTTC.

This clonotype was seen repeatedly, ten times or more. This chain uses TRBV5-1 with TRBJ2-7; D may be TRBD2 (5 bases). There are 15 residues in the CDR3. From germline, CDR1 is SGHRS and CDR2 YFSETQ. The V end lost 2 bases, the J end lost 3 bases, and 15 bases lay between the germline ends. In DNA, the CDR3 is TGCGCCAGCAGCTTAGTAGCGTCAGGAAACTACGAGCAGTACTTC. It is translated as CASSLVASGNYEQYF.

The chain recombines TRBV12-3 or TRBV12-4 with TRBJ2-6; D unresolved. CDR3 length equals 17 residues. The V end lost 1 base, the J end lost 0 bases, and 10 bases lay between the germline ends. The DNA of the CDR3 is TGTGCCAGCAGTTTAGGTCAGCAGAGCTCTGGGGCCAACGTCCTGACTTTC. Its protein is CASSLGQQSSGANVLTF.

This clonotype was observed at least ten times. The chain has TRBV27 and TRBJ2-1; D is possibly TRBD1 (5 bases). CDR1 and CDR2 from the germline V gene are MNHEY and SMNVEV (reference sequence). Trimming removed 5 bases from V and 3 bases from J, with 23 bases in between. CDR3 length: 18 amino acids. CDR3 sequence (DNA): TGTGCCAGCAGTCCCCCAGGTATTAAAAGGGGTCTCTACAATGAGCAGTTCTTC. It is translated as CASSPPGIKRGLYNEQFF.

This clonotype was observed at least ten times. This chain links TRBV30 with TRBJ1-1; D remains unclear. V lost 0 bases and J lost 1, with 6 bases in between. There are 13 residues in the CDR3. CDR1 GTSNPN and CDR2 SVGIG come from the germline V gene (reference sequence). The CDR3 DNA reads TGTGCCTGGAGTGTAGCCAGGAACACTGAAGCTTTCTTT. Protein: CAWSVARNTEAFF.

This clonotype was counted many times. The V and J genes are TRBV20-1 and TRBJ1-4, with 10 bases matching TRBD1. Losses at the gene ends were 2 bases for V and 7 bases for J; bases not matched to a gene: 4. The CDR3 covers 14 residues. Germline CDR1 reads DFQATT; CDR2 reads SNEGSKA (reference sequence). The CDR3 loop is CSARTGQGVEKLFF. The CDR3 bases are TGCAGTGCTAGAACAGGACAGGGGGTTGAAAAACTGTTTTTT.

This clonotype appeared many times. The V call is TRBV7-8, the J call TRBJ1-1; D unresolved. CDR1 and CDR2 from the germline V gene are SGHVS and FQNEAQ. CDR3 length: 14 residues. V lost 2 bases and J 4 bases, leaving 11 bases between the germline ends. In nucleotides, the CDR3 is TGTGCCAGCAGCTTAAGCCTAGGGAGCACTGAAGCTTTCTTT. It is translated as CASSLSLGSTEAFF.

The CDR3 nucleotides read TGTGCCAGCAGCGTCCTTAGCGGGAATGCAGATACGCAGTATTTT. Protein product: CASSVLSGNADTQYF. The chain combines TRBV9 with TRBJ2-3; 8 nucleotides align to TRBD2. Losses at the gene ends were 2 bases for V and 4 bases for J; bases not matched to a gene: 6. Germline-derived CDR1 and CDR2 are SGDLS and YYNGEE. This CDR3 comprises 15 residues.

This clonotype has a count of ten or more. This chain uses TRBV7-2 with TRBJ1-4; 8 bases match TRBD1. The germline V gene encodes CDR1 SGHTA and CDR2 FQGNSA. The CDR3 contains 16 residues. J gave up 7 bases and V 5 bases, and 12 bases lay outside the gene matches. The CDR3 spells CASSLRTGRIGEKLFF. The CDR3 nucleotides read TGTGCCAGCAGCCTCCGGACAGGGCGGATCGGTGAAAAACTGTTTTTT. The full variable domain, completed using reference TRBV7-2 and TRBJ1-4, is GAGVSQSPSNKVTEKGKDVELRCDPISGHTALYWYRQSLGQGLEFLIYFQGNSAPDKSGLPSDRFSAERTGGSVSTLTIQRTQQEDSAVYLCASSLRTGRIGEKLFFGSGTQLSVL.

A word on this clonotype: A much larger clone is a single base away; this may be a read error. The genes are TRBV11-1 and TRBJ2-1; 10 bases align to TRBD1. Germline V gene lookup returns CDR1 SGHAT and CDR2 FQDESV (reference sequence). The CDR3 extends over 16 amino acids. The CDR3 DNA follows: TGTGTCAGCAGCCCGAGACAGGGGGCATCCTACAATGAGCAGTTCTTC. Encoded protein: CVSSPRQGASYNEQFF.

The sample holds a few counts of this clonotype. The V and J genes are TRBV4-3 and TRBJ2-7; TRBD2 might be the D (7 bases). Germline values: CDR1 LGHNA, CDR2 YSLEER. The germline V and J ends were trimmed by 0 bases and 2 bases, with 17 bases remaining between them. CDR3 size: 17 residues. Written as DNA, the CDR3 is TGCGCCAGCAGCCAAGACCCGGGGGGCCAGGCCCCCTACGAGCAGTACTTC. This sequence encodes CASSQDPGGQAPYEQYF.

This clonotype was observed at least ten times. The chain couples TRBV20-1 to TRBJ1-5; D uncertain. CDR1 and CDR2 from the germline V gene are DFQATT and SNEGSKA (reference sequence). This CDR3 is built from 17 residues. Trimming shortened V by 0 bases and J by 1 base, and 16 bases separated the two germline ends. Here the CDR3 reads CSARDFAAGRSNQPQHF. The DNA of the CDR3 is TGCAGTGCTAGAGATTTCGCAGCGGGGAGAAGCAATCAGCCCCAGCATTTT.

The rearrangement joins TRBV6-2 or TRBV6-3 to TRBJ1-5; D possibly corresponds to TRBD1 (5 bases). Trimming left V 0 bases short and J 9 bases short, with 12 bases between. Germline CDR1 MNHEY, CDR2 SVGEGT. This CDR3 contains 14 residues. The CDR3 loop is CASSYSLEGRPQHF. CDR3 coding DNA: TGTGCCAGCAGTTACTCTTTGGAGGGGAGGCCCCAGCATTTT.

This clonotype was counted at least ten times. CDR3 nucleotide sequence: TGTGCCAGCAGCTCCACGGCGGGGGTTGTCGAGCAGTTCTTC. Protein sequence: CASSSTAGVVEQFF. The chain carries TRBV7-6 and TRBJ2-1, with 7 positions matching TRBD2. V was pared by 4 bases and J by 10 bases, with 10 bases of the junction left unmatched. The CDR3 contains 14 residues. Germline lookup yields CDR1 SGHVS and CDR2 FNYEAQ.

This clonotype turned up a few times. Its ends do not fully match the called genes, so a read error is possible. The chain is built from TRBV28 and TRBJ2-7; 7 positions match TRBD2. In germline, CDR1 is MDHEN, CDR2 SYDVKM. This CDR3 is 16 amino acids long. Written as DNA, the CDR3 is TGTGTCAGCAGTTCCGGACGACTAGCAGTTTCTTACGAGCAGTACTTC. This encodes CVSSSGRLAVSYEQYF.

This clonotype was counted many times. The J gene is TRBJ2-1, the V gene TRBV11-2; D ambiguous. Trimming shortened V by 1 base and J by 8 bases, and 12 bases separated the two germline ends. The CDR3 is made up of 14 amino acids. Germline CDR1 and CDR2: SGHAT and FQNNGV. This chain's CDR3 is CASSLGTPRDEQFF. The CDR3 DNA reads TGTGCCAGCAGCTTAGGGACCCCCCGGGATGAGCAGTTCTTC.